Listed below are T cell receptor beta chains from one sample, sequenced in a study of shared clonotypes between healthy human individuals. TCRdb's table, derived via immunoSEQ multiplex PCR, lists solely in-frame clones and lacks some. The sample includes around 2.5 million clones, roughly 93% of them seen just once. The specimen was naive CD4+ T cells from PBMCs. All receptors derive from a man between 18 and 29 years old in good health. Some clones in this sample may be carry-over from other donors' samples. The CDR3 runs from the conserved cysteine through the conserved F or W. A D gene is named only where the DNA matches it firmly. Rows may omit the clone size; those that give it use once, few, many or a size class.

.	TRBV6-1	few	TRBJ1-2	TGTGCCAGCACCGACTTTCCAGGGCTCCTTAGTGGCTACACCTTC	CASTDFPGLLSGYTF
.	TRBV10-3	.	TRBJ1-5	TGTGCCATCAGTGACTGGGGTTCTAGCAATCAGCCCCAGCATTTT	CAISDWGSSNQPQHF
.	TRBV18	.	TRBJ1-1	TGTGCCAGCTCACCACAGGCAGGCTCGAACACTGAAGCTTTCTTT	CASSPQAGSNTEAFF
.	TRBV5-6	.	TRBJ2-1	TGTGCCAGCAGCTTCTCCCCAGCGGGAAAAGGGGGATACAATGAGCAGTTCTTC	CASSFSPAGKGGYNEQFF
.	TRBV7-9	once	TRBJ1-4	TGTGCCAGCAGCCTCACCGGACAGTCAACTAATGAAAAACTGTTTTTT	CASSLTGQSTNEKLFF
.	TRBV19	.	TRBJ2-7	TGTGCCAGTAGTATAGATCCGCAATACGAGCAGTACTTC	CASSIDPQYEQYF
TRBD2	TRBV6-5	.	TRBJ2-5	TGTGCCAGCAGTTCCTCACTAGCGGCCTGGGTGGAGACCCAGTACTTC	CASSSSLAAWVETQYF
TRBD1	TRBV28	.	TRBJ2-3	TGTGCCAGCAGAACAGGGGGTCGAGATACGCAGTATTTT	CASRTGGRDTQYF
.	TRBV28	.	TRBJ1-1	TGTGCCAGCAGACGGACGTTCGAAGCTTTCTTT	CASRRTFEAFF
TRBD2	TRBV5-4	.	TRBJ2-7	TGTGCCAGCAGCCAAGGCGGACTAGCGGGAGGGCCGCGTGAGCAGTACTTC	CASSQGGLAGGPREQYF
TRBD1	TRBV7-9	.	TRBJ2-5	TGTGCCAGCAGCTCGGACAGGGGAAGAGAGACCCAGTACTTC	CASSSDRGRETQYF
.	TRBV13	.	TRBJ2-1	TGTGCCAGCAGCTTAGACCGGGAAGGATACAATGAGCAGTTCTTC	CASSLDREGYNEQFF
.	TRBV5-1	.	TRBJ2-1	TGCGCCAGCAGCGGAGGGACTCTATTTGGACGCGAGCAGTTCTTC	CASSGGTLFGREQFF
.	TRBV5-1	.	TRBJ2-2	TGCGCCAGCAGCTTGTCGGAGGCCGGGGAGCTGTTTTTT	CASSLSEAGELFF
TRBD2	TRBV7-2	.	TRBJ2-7	TGTGCCAGCAGCTTCCCACTAGCGGGATCCGACGAGCAGTACTTC	CASSFPLAGSDEQYF
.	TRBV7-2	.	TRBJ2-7	TGTGCCAGCAGCTCAATGGCCGGGACGCCTGCCGAGCAGTACTTC	CASSSMAGTPAEQYF
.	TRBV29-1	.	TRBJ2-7	TGCAGCGTCCGTTTGGAGGGGGCGAACTACGAGCAGTACTTC	CSVRLEGANYEQYF
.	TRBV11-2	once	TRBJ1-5	TGTGCCAGCAGCTCTACGATGGGGGACCAGCCCCAGCATTTT	CASSSTMGDQPQHF
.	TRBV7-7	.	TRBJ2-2	TGTGCCACCCCCGGGACTTCAGCCGGGGAGCTGTTTTTT	CATPGTSAGELFF
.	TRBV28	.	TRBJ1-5	TGTGCCAGCAGCCCCCCCAGGGGTGTTGGCAATCAGCCCCAGCATTTT	CASSPPRGVGNQPQHF
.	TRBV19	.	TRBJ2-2	TGTGCCAGTATTTCCCCCCGGGGAGTTCGAGGGGACACCGGGGAGCTGTTTTTT	CASISPRGVRGDTGELFF
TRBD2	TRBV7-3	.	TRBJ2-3	TGTGCCAGCAGCGCCGGGGAGGGAGGTACGCAGTATTTT	CASSAGEGGTQYF
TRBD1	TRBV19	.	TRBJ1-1	TGTGCCAGTAGGTCACAGGGGGCAGGTGAAGCTTTCTTT	CASRSQGAGEAFF
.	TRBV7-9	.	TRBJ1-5	TGTGCCAGCAGCTTAGCTGGGGGCGATCAGCCCCGGCATTTT	CASSLAGGDQPRHF
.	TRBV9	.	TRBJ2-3	TGTGCCAGCAGCGTAGTTACTCCCACAGATACGCAGTATTTT	CASSVVTPTDTQYF
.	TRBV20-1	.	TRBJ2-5	TGCAGTGCTAGGGAACGGGAGACCCAGTACTTC	CSARERETQYF
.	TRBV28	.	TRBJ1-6	TGTGCCAGCAGTCCGCCGGGACAACCGGGTACCTTT	CASSPPGQPGTF
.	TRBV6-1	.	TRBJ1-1	TGTGCCAGCACCCTACAAGACACTGAAGCTTTCTTT	CASTLQDTEAFF
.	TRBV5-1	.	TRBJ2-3	TGCGCCAGCAGATATGTGGGACTGGGACTGGAGGATACGCAGTATTTT	CASRYVGLGLEDTQYF
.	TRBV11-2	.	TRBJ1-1	TGTGCCAGCAGCTTAGGGTCGATGGTGGGGCGCACTGAAGCTTTCTTT	CASSLGSMVGRTEAFF
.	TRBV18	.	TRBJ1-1	TGTGCCAGCTCATCCGTGTGGGACACTGAAGCTTTCTTT	CASSSVWDTEAFF
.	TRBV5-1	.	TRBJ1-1	TGCGCCAGCAGCCTGAACCTTCGGGGTTACACTGAAGCTTTCTTT	CASSLNLRGYTEAFF
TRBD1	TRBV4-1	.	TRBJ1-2	TGCGCCAGCAGCCAAACCCTTGGACAGGGGTTGGGCGGCTACACCTTC	CASSQTLGQGLGGYTF
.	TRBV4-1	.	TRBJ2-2	TGCGCCAGCAGCCAAAATTTTCTAGACACCGGGGAGCTGTTTTTT	CASSQNFLDTGELFF
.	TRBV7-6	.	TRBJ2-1	TGTGCCAGCAGCGGGAGTCGAAACGGTGAGCAGTTCTTC	CASSGSRNGEQFF
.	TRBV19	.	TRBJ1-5	TGTGCCAGTAGTATACGCAGGGGCAATCAGCCCCAGCATTTT	CASSIRRGNQPQHF
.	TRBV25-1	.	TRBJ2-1	TGTGCCACCCCGGACCACCAGCGTGATGAGCAGTTCTTC	CATPDHQRDEQFF
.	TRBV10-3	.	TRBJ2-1	TGTGCCATCAGTGCGGAGGGGCAGTACAATGAGCAGTTCTTC	CAISAEGQYNEQFF
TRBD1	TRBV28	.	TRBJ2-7	TGTGCCAGCAGGGGGACAGCGTCTTTCTACGAGCAGTACTTC	CASRGTASFYEQYF
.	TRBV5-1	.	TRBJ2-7	TGCGCCAGCAGCTTAGACAGACCCTACGAGCAGTACTTC	CASSLDRPYEQYF
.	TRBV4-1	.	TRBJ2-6	TGCGCCAGCAGCCAACTTTGGGGGTCTGGGGCCAACGTCCTGACTTTC	CASSQLWGSGANVLTF
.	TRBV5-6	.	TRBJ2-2	TGTGCCAGCAGCTTGGGGAAAGGACTGGGCGGGGAGCTGTTTTTT	CASSLGKGLGGELFF